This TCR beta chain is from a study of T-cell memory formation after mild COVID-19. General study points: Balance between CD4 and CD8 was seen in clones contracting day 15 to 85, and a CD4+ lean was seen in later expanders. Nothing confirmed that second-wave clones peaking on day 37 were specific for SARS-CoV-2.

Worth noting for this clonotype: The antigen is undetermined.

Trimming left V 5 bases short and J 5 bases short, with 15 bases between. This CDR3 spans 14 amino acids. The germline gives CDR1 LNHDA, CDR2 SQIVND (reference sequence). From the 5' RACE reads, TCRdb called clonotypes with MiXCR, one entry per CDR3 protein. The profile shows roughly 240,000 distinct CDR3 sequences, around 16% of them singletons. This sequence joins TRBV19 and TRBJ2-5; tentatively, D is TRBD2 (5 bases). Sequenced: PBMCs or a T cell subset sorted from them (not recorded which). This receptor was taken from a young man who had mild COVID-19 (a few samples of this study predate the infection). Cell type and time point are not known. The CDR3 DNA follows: TGTGCCAGTAGTCCGAGGACTGCTTCGGAGACCCAGTACTTC. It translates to CASSPRTASETQYF. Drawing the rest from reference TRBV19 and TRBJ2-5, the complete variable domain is DGGITQSPKYLFRKEGQNVTLSCEQNLNHDAMYWYRQDPGQGLRLIYYSQIVNDFQKGDIAEGYSVSREKKESFPLTVTSAQKNPTAFYLCASSPRTASETQYFGPGTRLLVL.